A single sample gave rise to the 29 T cell receptor beta chains below, sequenced in a study of blood T cell repertoires in COVID-19. TCRdb's copy holds only in-frame clones and misses some; the assay was immunoSEQ multiplex PCR. The profile shows fewer than 250,000 clones, about four fifths of them singletons. Sequenced input: peripheral blood. The receptors were gathered from a man aged 50-60 years with active or convalescent COVID-19.

The V call is TRBV19, the J call TRBJ2-7, with D possibly TRBD2 on 5 matching bases. Germline V CDR1 and CDR2: LNHDA, SQIVND (reference sequence). Trimming took 5 bases from V and 2 from J, leaving 16 bases between them. This CDR3 comprises 15 residues. The chain's CDR3 is CASSSLRGPPYEQYF. CDR3 bases: TGTGCCAGTAGTTCCCTGAGAGGGCCTCCCTACGAGCAGTACTTC.

J is TRBJ1-2 and V is TRBV28; 7 bases map to TRBD1. Germline loops: CDR1 MDHEN, CDR2 SYDVKM. Trimming at V came to 5 bases and at J to 2 bases, leaving 5 bases not matched to a gene. The CDR3 extends over 14 amino acids. The CDR3 spells CASSTPTGNYGYTF. CDR3 in DNA: TGTGCCAGCAGTACCCCGACAGGGAACTATGGCTACACCTTC.

The chain combines TRBV6-6 with TRBJ1-5; D possibly corresponds to TRBD1 (5 bases). V lost 5 bases to trimming and J lost 1 base, with 12 bases between them. Looked up from germline, CDR1 is MNHNY and CDR2 is SVGAGI (reference sequence). The CDR3 consists of 15 residues. The CDR3 spells CASSLLGGSNQPQHF. The CDR3 nucleotides are TGTGCCAGCAGTCTTCTCGGGGGAAGCAATCAGCCCCAGCATTTT.

The rearrangement links TRBV20-1 to TRBJ2-5; D is unresolved. V was cut by 6 bases and J by 1 base, with 6 bases left in between. The CDR3 consists of 11 residues. Germline lookup yields CDR1 DFQATT and CDR2 SNEGSKA (reference sequence). CDR3 amino acids: CSASGQETQYF. The CDR3 DNA reads as TGCAGTGCATCGGGCCAAGAGACCCAGTACTTC.

The gene calls are TRBV5-1 and TRBJ2-6, with 9 bases that match TRBD1. CDR1 and CDR2 from the germline V gene are SGHRS and YFSETQ. There are 15 residues in the CDR3. V shed 4 bases and J 2 bases; nucleotides not matched to a gene: 1. CDR3 residues: CASSRDRAGANVLTF. The CDR3 region has the DNA TGCGCCAGCAGCCGGGACAGGGCTGGGGCCAACGTCCTGACTTTC.

The chain combines TRBV6-5 with TRBJ1-2; D perhaps matches TRBD1 (6 bases). Trimming pared 4 bases from V and 5 bases from J, leaving 11 bases between. The CDR3 is 13 residues long. The germline gives CDR1 MNHEY, CDR2 SVGAGI. CDR3 coding DNA: TGTGCCAGCAGTTTGGACAGAAAGTATGGCTACACCTTC. Amino acids: CASSLDRKYGYTF.

The DNA for the CDR3 is TGTGCCAGCAGTAGCGGGAGAGCAGATACGCAGTATTTT. This encodes CASSSGRADTQYF. The rearrangement uses TRBV2 and TRBJ2-3; TRBD2 aligns across 8 bases. CDR3 length equals 13 residues. Trimming took 5 bases from V and 4 from J; bases not matched to a gene: 2. Germline CDR1 reads SNHLY; CDR2 reads FYNNEI.

The chain couples TRBV3-1 (or the pseudogene TRBV3-2) to TRBJ2-6; 8 nucleotides line up with TRBD2. The junction had 12 bases not matched to a gene; V was cut back by 8 bases and J by 0 bases. Germline CDR1 and CDR2: LGHDT and YNNKEL (reference sequence). The CDR3 is 18 residues long. Here the CDR3 reads CASGGVAGGSSGANVLTF. The DNA of the CDR3 is TGTGCCAGCGGGGGAGTGGCGGGGGGCTCCTCTGGGGCCAACGTCCTGACTTTC.

The chain employs TRBV18 and TRBJ2-7; 8 positions agree with TRBD1. CDR1 KGHSH and CDR2 LQKENI come from the germline V gene. After removal of 5 bases from V and 2 bases from J, the junction contained 8 bases not matched to a gene. This CDR3 spans 15 amino acids. The CDR3 coding sequence is TGTGCCAGCTCAGGCTCCGGGACAGGTCCCTACGAGCAGTACTTC. This codes for CASSGSGTGPYEQYF.

This clone has just one count. The chain combines TRBV18 with TRBJ1-2; 8 nucleotides line up with TRBD1. Germline loops: CDR1 KGHSH, CDR2 LQKENI. V lost 6 bases and J lost 8; bases outside the gene matches: 8. The CDR3 is made up of 13 amino acids. The DNA for the CDR3 is TGTGCCAGCTCGTTCGGACAGGGAGACGGCTACACCTTC. Amino acid sequence: CASSFGQGDGYTF.

In regard to this clone: In the same sample, other DNA sequences code for this CDR3. J is TRBJ2-7 and V is TRBV6-1; TRBD1 is a possible D gene (5 bases). CDR1 is MNHNS and CDR2 is SASEGT in the germline V gene. With 0 bases removed from V and 6 bases from J, the gap between germline ends came to 9 bases. This CDR3 spans 13 amino acids. The CDR3 sequence: CASSEARVGEQYF. CDR3 coding DNA: TGTGCCAGCAGTGAAGCCAGGGTCGGCGAGCAGTACTTC.

The chain carries TRBV30 and TRBJ2-7, with unresolved D. V lost 2 bases, J lost 1 base, and 6 bases lay in between. CDR3 length: 12 amino acids. Germline CDR1 and CDR2: GTSNPN and SVGIG (reference sequence). The CDR3 nucleotides are TGTGCCTGGAGTTACGGGTCCTACGAGCAGTACTTC. Translating it yields CAWSYGSYEQYF. The whole variable domain, remainder taken from reference TRBV30 and TRBJ2-7, is SQTIHQWPATLVQPVGSPLSLECTVEGTSNPNLYWYRQAAGRGLQLLFYSVGIGQISSEVPQNLSASRPQDRQFILSSKKLLLSDSGFYLCAWSYGSYEQYFGPGTRLTVT.

The chain has TRBV5-4 and TRBJ2-7; the D is unclear. Trimming left V 0 bases short and J 3 bases short, with 16 bases between. CDR1 and CDR2 from the germline V gene are SGHNT and YYREEE (reference sequence). The CDR3 is 16 residues long. The CDR3 DNA reads TGTGCCAGCAGCTTGGATATTGCGGCCAAAAACTACGAGCAGTACTTC. Protein sequence: CASSLDIAAKNYEQYF.

This chain uses TRBV5-6 with TRBJ1-4; D perhaps matches TRBD1 (5 bases). Trimming took off 4 bases at V and 5 bases at J, with 15 bases between the two ends. The germline CDR1 and CDR2 sequences are SGHDT and YYEEEE. There are 15 residues in the CDR3. The CDR3 region is CASSARDRRNEKLFF. Written as DNA, the CDR3 is TGTGCCAGCAGCGCCCGCGACAGACGCAATGAAAAACTGTTTTTT.

In this sample, this clone turned up once. The V and J genes are TRBV4-1 and TRBJ1-1; D uncertain. V lost 1 base and J 10 bases, leaving 10 bases between the germline ends. Germline lookup yields CDR1 MGHRA and CDR2 YSYEKL. This CDR3 region has 12 residues. Written as DNA, the CDR3 is TGCGCCAGCAGCCAAGTTTACGAGCGAGCTTTCTTT. Translated, it gives CASSQVYERAFF.

The rearrangement uses TRBV19 and TRBJ2-7, with TRBD2 identical over 9 bases. The CDR3 spans 17 residues. Germline trimming cut 3 bases from V and 0 bases from J; bases unmatched to any gene: 9. Germline CDR1 reads LNHDA; CDR2 reads SQIVND (reference sequence). The CDR3 protein is CASSISGRSRSSYEQYF. CDR3 bases: TGTGCCAGTAGTATCAGCGGGAGGTCAAGGAGCTCCTACGAGCAGTACTTC.

The chain links TRBV14 to TRBJ1-4, with D maybe TRBD1 (6 bases). Trimming cost V 4 bases and J 8 bases, with 17 bases left between them. The germline V gene has CDR1 SGHDN and CDR2 FVKESK. The CDR3 has 15 residues. The chain's CDR3 is CASSPRGGPREKLFF. In nucleotides, the CDR3 is TGTGCCAGCAGCCCCCGCGGGGGCCCTAGGGAAAAACTGTTTTTT.

V and J are TRBV5-1 and TRBJ1-1; tentatively, D is TRBD1 (5 bases). The V end lost 4 bases, the J end lost 7 bases, and 20 bases lay between the germline ends. The CDR3 sequence is 15 residues long. Looked up from germline, CDR1 is SGHRS and CDR2 is YFSETQ. The CDR3 DNA follows: TGCGCCAGCAGCGGTGATGGAGGGGAAACCCATGAAGCTTTCTTT. Its protein product is CASSGDGGETHEAFF. The full variable domain, completed using reference TRBV5-1 and TRBJ1-1, is KAGVTQTPRYLIKTRGQQVTLSCSPISGHRSVSWYQQTPGQGLQFLFEYFSETQRNKGNFPGRFSGRQFSNSRSEMNVSTLELGDSALYLCASSGDGGETHEAFFGQGTRLTVV.

V usage is TRBV24-1 and J usage is TRBJ2-3; 8 bases are shared with TRBD2. The CDR3 is 14 amino acids. CDR1 and CDR2 (germline): KGHDR, SFDVKD. As DNA, the CDR3 is TGTGCAACCGGGAGCGGGAGTGGGACAGATACGCAGTATTTT. Encoded protein: CATGSGSGTDTQYF.

The chain is built from TRBV25-1 and TRBJ1-1, with TRBD1 matching 7 bases. CDR3 length equals 14 residues. V lost 8 bases, J lost 2 bases, and 8 bases stayed unmatched. Looked up from germline, CDR1 is MGHDK and CDR2 is SYGVNS. CDR3 DNA: TGTGCCAGCCGTGGAGGGGGCGGAAACACTGAAGCTTTCTTT. Translating gives CASRGGGGNTEAFF. Full variable domain (rest looked up from reference TRBV25-1 and TRBJ1-1): EADIYQTPRYLVIGTGKKITLECSQTMGHDKMYWYQQDPGMELHLIHYSYGVNSTEKGDLSSESTVSRIRTEHFPLTLESARPSHTSQYLCASRGGGGNTEAFFGQGTRLTVV.

The CDR3 DNA follows: TGTGCCAGCAGGTCGAGCGGGATCCAAGAGACCCAGTACTTC. Residues: CASRSSGIQETQYF. V usage is TRBV3-1 (or the pseudogene TRBV3-2) and J usage is TRBJ2-5; 7 nucleotides agree with TRBD2. V lost 6 bases, J lost 1 base, and 5 bases stayed unmatched. This CDR3 comprises 14 residues. CDR1 and CDR2 from the germline V gene are LGHDT and YNNKEL (reference sequence).

There are a few counts of this clone. The V and J genes are TRBV5-6 and TRBJ1-2; possibly TRBD1 for D (5 bases). Germline V CDR1 and CDR2: SGHDT, YYEEEE. The CDR3 sequence is 12 residues long. Trimming removed 4 bases at V and 8 bases at J, with 12 bases between. The CDR3 reads CASSGGSRGYTF. The CDR3 DNA sequence: TGTGCCAGCAGCGGGGGGTCTCGAGGCTACACCTTC.

The chain employs TRBV7-9 and TRBJ1-2; TRBD1 might be the D (5 bases). CDR1 is SEHNR and CDR2 is FQNEAQ in the germline V gene (reference sequence). The CDR3 consists of 15 residues. Trimming took off 5 bases at V and 8 bases at J, with 21 bases between the two ends. CDR3 region: CASSQAGETPKGYTF. CDR3 bases: TGTGCCAGCAGCCAGGCGGGGGAAACCCCAAAGGGCTACACCTTC.

V usage is TRBV18 and J usage is TRBJ1-2, with 10 bases aligning to TRBD1. Germline V CDR1 and CDR2: KGHSH, LQKENI. V lost 6 bases to trimming and J lost 2 bases; unmatched junction nucleotides: 12. The CDR3 covers 17 residues. The chain's CDR3 is CASSFNPGQGFNYGYTF. CDR3 in DNA: TGTGCCAGCTCTTTCAACCCGGGACAGGGGTTCAACTATGGCTACACCTTC.

This clone was seen once. The chain joins TRBV3-1 (or the pseudogene TRBV3-2) to TRBJ1-5; TRBD1 matches 7 bases. J was trimmed by 0 bases and V by 4 bases; bases with no gene match: 3. CDR1 and CDR2 (germline): LGHDT, YNNKEL (reference sequence). This CDR3 has 15 amino acids. The CDR3 bases are TGTGCCAGCAGCCCGGGACAGATTAGCAATCAGCCCCAGCATTTT. Residues: CASSPGQISNQPQHF.

The chain employs TRBV10-3 and TRBJ2-3; 10 bases agree with TRBD2. The junction had 11 bases not matched to a gene; V was cut back by 7 bases and J by 4 bases. Germline CDR1 reads ENHRY; CDR2 reads SYGVKD. The CDR3 has 16 residues. The CDR3 loop is CAITVGASGSSDTQYF. CDR3 in DNA: TGTGCCATCACTGTGGGAGCTAGCGGGAGTTCAGATACGCAGTATTTT.

The V and J genes are TRBV28 and TRBJ1-2, with 11 bases aligning to TRBD1. This CDR3 region has 15 residues. The germline V gene encodes CDR1 MDHEN and CDR2 SYDVKM. V lost 1 base, J lost 4 bases, and 2 bases stayed unmatched. The DNA of the CDR3 is TGTGCCAGCAGTTTATCGGGACAGGGGGTCTATGGCTACACCTTC. Its protein is CASSLSGQGVYGYTF.

The J gene is TRBJ1-1, the V gene TRBV28; D not certain. The CDR3 loop spans 17 amino acids. V lost 2 bases and J lost 0, with 16 bases in between. Per the germline V gene, CDR1 is MDHEN and CDR2 is SYDVKM. CDR3 coding DNA: TGTGCCAGCAGTTTAGTCCGAATGGGAGGTATGAACACTGAAGCTTTCTTT. Residues: CASSLVRMGGMNTEAFF. The full variable domain, completed using reference TRBV28 and TRBJ1-1, is DVKVTQSSRYLVKRTGEKVFLECVQDMDHENMFWYRQDPGLGLRLIYFSYDVKMKEKGDIPEGYSVSREKKERFSLILESASTNQTSMYLCASSLVRMGGMNTEAFFGQGTRLTVV.

The chain employs TRBV27 and TRBJ2-3; 11 bases match TRBD2. This CDR3 has 15 residues. Trimming cost V 6 bases and J 6 bases; bases outside gene matches: 8. CDR1 is MNHEY, CDR2 SMNVEV, per germline (reference sequence). The CDR3 coding sequence is TGTGCCAGCAGCTCTCTAGCTAGCGGGGGGGATACGCAGTATTTT. The encoded protein is CASSSLASGGDTQYF.